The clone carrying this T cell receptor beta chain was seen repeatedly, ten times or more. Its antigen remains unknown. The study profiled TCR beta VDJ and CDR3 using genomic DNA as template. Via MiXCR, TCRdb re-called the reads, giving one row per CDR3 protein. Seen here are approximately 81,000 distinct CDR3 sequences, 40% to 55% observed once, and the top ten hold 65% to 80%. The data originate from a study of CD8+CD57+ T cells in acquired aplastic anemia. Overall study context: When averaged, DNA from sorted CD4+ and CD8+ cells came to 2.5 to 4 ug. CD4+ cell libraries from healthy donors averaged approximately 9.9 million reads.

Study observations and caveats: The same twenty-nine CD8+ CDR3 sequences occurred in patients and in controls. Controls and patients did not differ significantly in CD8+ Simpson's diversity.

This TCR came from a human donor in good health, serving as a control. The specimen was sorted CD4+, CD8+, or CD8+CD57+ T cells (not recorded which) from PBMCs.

CDR3 nucleotides: TGTGCCAGCAGCTTTTTTAACTCCTACGAGCAGTACTTC. This gives the protein CASSFFNSYEQYF. The V call is TRBV7-9, the J call TRBJ2-7; unclear D gene. Germline V gene lookup returns CDR1 SEHNR and CDR2 FQNEAQ (reference sequence). This CDR3 is 13 amino acids long. Trimming cost V 3 bases and J 0 bases, with 6 bases left between them.